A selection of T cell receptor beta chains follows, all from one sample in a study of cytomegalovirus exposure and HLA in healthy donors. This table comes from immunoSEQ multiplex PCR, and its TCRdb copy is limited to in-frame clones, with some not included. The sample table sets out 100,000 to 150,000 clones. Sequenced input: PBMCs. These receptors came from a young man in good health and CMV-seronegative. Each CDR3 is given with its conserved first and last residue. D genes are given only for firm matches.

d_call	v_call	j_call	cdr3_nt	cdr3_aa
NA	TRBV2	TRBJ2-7	TGTGCCAGCAGACTAAGGGGGGGAGTTCTGGTTGAGCAGTACTTC	CASRLRGGVLVEQYF
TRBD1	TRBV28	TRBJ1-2	TGTGCCAGCAGACAGACGACAGGGGATCATAGGATCTATGGCTACACCTTC	CASRQTTGDHRIYGYTF
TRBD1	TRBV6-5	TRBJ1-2	TGTGCCAGCAGTTCAGTTGGACAGGGAGGCTTTTATGGCTACACCTTC	CASSSVGQGGFYGYTF
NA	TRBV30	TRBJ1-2	TGTGCCTGGAGTGTACTGAATGGCTACACCTTC	CAWSVLNGYTF
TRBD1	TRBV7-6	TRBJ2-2	TGTGCCAGCAGCTCACCGGGACAGCTGTTCATTATCTCCGGGGAGCTGTTTTTT	CASSSPGQLFIISGELFF
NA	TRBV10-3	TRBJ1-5	TGTGCCATCAGTGACGCTGGGGGGTCTGGTCAGCCCCAGCATTTT	CAISDAGGSGQPQHF
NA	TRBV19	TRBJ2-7	TGTGCCAGTAGTATAGATAATGACACCTCCTACGAGCAGTACTTC	CASSIDNDTSYEQYF
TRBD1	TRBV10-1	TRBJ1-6	TGCGCCAGCAGTTTTACGGGACAGAAGAGACCACCTGATAATTCACCCCTCCACTTT	CASSFTGQKRPPDNSPLHF
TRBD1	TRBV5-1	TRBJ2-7	TGCGCCAGCAGCTTGGGTGGGACAGGGAGCAACGAGCAGTACTTC	CASSLGGTGSNEQYF
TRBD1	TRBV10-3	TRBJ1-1	TGTGCCATCAGTGACCCCGGGACAGCAAACACTGAAGCTTTCTTT	CAISDPGTANTEAFF